The 23 T cell receptor beta chains below come from one sample, sequenced in a study of T cell changes during pregnancy in multiple sclerosis. Profiled with immunoSEQ multiplex PCR; TCRdb holds only in-frame clones, not every one. In the table there are 49,000 or so clones, roughly 92% of which are singletons. This material consisted of CD4+ T cells from peripheral blood mononuclear cells, taken in the second trimester of pregnancy. The receptors originated from a female donor in good health, enrolled as a control in a pregnancy study.

The V and J genes are TRBV2 and TRBJ1-4, with TRBD1 matching 7 bases. Germline CDR1 reads SNHLY; CDR2 reads FYNNEI. This CDR3 has 15 residues. Trimming removed 1 base from V and 4 bases from J; junction bases left unmatched: 3. Here the CDR3 DNA reads TGTGCCAGCAGTGAAGAGGGACAGATTAATGAAAAACTGTTTTTT. Its translation: CASSEEGQINEKLFF.

The chain combines TRBV18 with TRBJ1-1; perhaps TRBD1 as D (5 bases). Germline V CDR1 and CDR2: KGHSH, LQKENI. The CDR3 has 14 residues. V was cut by 4 bases and J by 3 bases, with 12 bases left in between. The CDR3 DNA sequence: TGTGCCAGCTCACAAAACTCGGGGGACACTGAAGCTTTCTTT. Its translation: CASSQNSGDTEAFF.

The rearrangement links TRBV4-2 to TRBJ1-2, with D unresolved. This CDR3 is 14 amino acids long. V lost 0 bases and J lost 2, with 7 bases in between. The germline CDR1 and CDR2 sequences are LGHNA and YNFKEQ. The CDR3: CASSQEAPNYGYTF. The CDR3 DNA is TGTGCCAGCAGCCAAGAAGCACCGAACTATGGCTACACCTTC.

This chain connects TRBV10-3 to TRBJ1-1; D gene uncertain. V was cut by 4 bases and J by 1 base, with 13 bases left in between. The V gene's germline CDR1 is ENHRY and CDR2 SYGVKD. The CDR3 consists of 15 residues. This CDR3 reads CAISGDMAENTEAFF. The CDR3 DNA reads TGTGCCATCAGTGGTGATATGGCGGAGAACACTGAAGCTTTCTTT.

With regard to this clone: Other DNA sequences in this sample translate to the same CDR3. CDR3 sequence reads: CASSVADNSYNEQFF. CDR3 DNA sequence: TGTGCCAGCAGCGTAGCAGACAATTCCTACAATGAGCAGTTCTTC. The rearrangement joins TRBV9 to TRBJ2-1, with D uncertain. This CDR3 is built from 15 residues. The V end lost 0 bases, the J end lost 1 base, and 8 bases lay between the germline ends. Germline values: CDR1 SGDLS, CDR2 YYNGEE.

The V gene is TRBV11-3, the J gene TRBJ2-7, with a weak D call TRBD1 (5 bases). Germline values: CDR1 SGHNT, CDR2 YENEEA. Trimming stripped 3 bases from V and 3 bases from J, with 6 bases between. The CDR3 runs to 12 residues. CDR3 residues: CASSLTVYEQYF. CDR3 nucleotides: TGTGCCAGCAGCTTGACAGTCTACGAGCAGTACTTC.

The chain uses TRBV15 and TRBJ1-3; 11 nucleotides match TRBD1. Germline assignment: CDR1 LNHNV and CDR2 YYDKDF (reference sequence). This CDR3 region has 17 residues. J gave up 3 bases and V 1 base, and 5 bases lay outside the gene matches. CDR3 sequence: CATSRARTGGFGNTIYF. CDR3 sequence (DNA): TGTGCCACCAGCAGAGCCCGGACAGGGGGCTTTGGAAACACCATATATTTT.

This clone showed up just once. The V gene is TRBV19, the J gene TRBJ1-4; D gene uncertain. V lost 3 bases and J lost 8, with 13 bases in between. Looked up from germline, CDR1 is LNHDA and CDR2 is SQIVND (reference sequence). The CDR3 loop spans 14 amino acids. The CDR3 loop is CASSILGDGEKLFF. The DNA for the CDR3 is TGTGCCAGTAGTATTCTGGGCGATGGGGAAAAACTGTTTTTT.

The chain recombines TRBV27 with TRBJ1-5, with D perhaps TRBD1 (5 bases). The germline gives CDR1 MNHEY, CDR2 SMNVEV (reference sequence). Trimming stripped 6 bases from V and 1 base from J, with 10 bases between. The length of the CDR3 is 14 residues. The CDR3 spells CASSRRGSNQPQHF. The DNA of the CDR3 is TGTGCCAGCAGCCGAAGGGGCAGCAATCAGCCCCAGCATTTT.

The genes are TRBV7-2 and TRBJ2-3; TRBD2 aligns across 12 bases. V was pared by 5 bases and J by 11 bases, with 14 bases of the junction left unmatched. There are 16 residues in the CDR3. Germline CDR1 SGHTA, CDR2 FQGNSA. Here the CDR3 reads CASSPGPWTSGVKQYF. The CDR3 DNA follows: TGTGCCAGCAGCCCAGGTCCCTGGACTAGCGGGGTTAAGCAGTATTTT. Together with reference TRBV7-2 and TRBJ2-3, the CDR3 gives the full variable domain: GAGVSQSPSNKVTEKGKDVELRCDPISGHTALYWYRQSLGQGLEFLIYFQGNSAPDKSGLPSDRFSAERTGGSVSTLTIQRTQQEDSAVYLCASSPGPWTSGVKQYFGPGTRLTVL.

This clone was seen once. The rearrangement links TRBV4-1 to TRBJ1-1, with D tentatively TRBD1 (5 bases). Germline V gene sequence: CDR1 MGHRA, CDR2 YSYEKL. This CDR3 spans 16 amino acids. Trimming pared 4 bases from V and 5 bases from J, leaving 20 bases between. This CDR3 reads CASSRERFRGETEAFF. The CDR3 DNA reads as TGCGCCAGCAGCCGGGAGAGGTTTCGGGGGGAAACTGAAGCTTTCTTT.

The chain is built from TRBV5-4 and TRBJ2-7, with 7 bases aligning to TRBD1. Germline values: CDR1 SGHNT, CDR2 YYREEE (reference sequence). The V and J ends lost 0 bases and 3 bases, in that order; junction bases with no gene match: 6. The CDR3 runs to 15 residues. CDR3: CASSLGTGNYYEQYF. DNA for the CDR3: TGTGCCAGCAGCTTGGGGACAGGCAACTACTACGAGCAGTACTTC.

The V call is TRBV7-2, the J call TRBJ1-1, with D maybe TRBD1 (5 bases). CDR1 is SGHTA and CDR2 is FQGNSA in the germline V gene. The CDR3 runs 13 residues. The V end lost 5 bases, the J end lost 7 bases, and 14 bases lay between the germline ends. DNA of the CDR3: TGTGCCAGCAGCCCATCAAGGGGTTTTGAAGCTTTCTTT. Its translation is CASSPSRGFEAFF.

This chain uses TRBV9 with TRBJ2-1; 8 bases are shared with TRBD1. The germline V gene encodes CDR1 SGDLS and CDR2 YYNGEE. CDR3 length: 15 amino acids. V was clipped by 0 bases and J by 8 bases; unmatched bases: 7. For the CDR3, the DNA is TGTGCCAGCAGCGTAGGGGACAGGTTGAGGGATGAGCAGTTCTTC. Its translation is CASSVGDRLRDEQFF.

The genes are TRBV30 and TRBJ2-5; D call uncertain. The CDR3 is made up of 11 amino acids. CDR1 GTSNPN and CDR2 SVGIG come from the germline V gene (reference sequence). V dropped 3 bases and J dropped 4 bases, with 6 bases sitting between them. DNA for the CDR3: TGTGCCTGGAGCGAGCGAGAGACCCAGTACTTC. It is translated as CAWSERETQYF.

This rearrangement joins TRBV7-2 to TRBJ2-7; 9 nucleotides line up with TRBD1. Germline trimming cut 2 bases from V and 2 bases from J; bases unmatched to any gene: 13. The germline V gene encodes CDR1 SGHTA and CDR2 FQGNSA. The CDR3 sequence is 18 residues long. The CDR3 nucleotides are TGTGCCAGCAGCTTAAGGTCCAATAGGGACAGGGCCACCTACGAGCAGTACTTC. Its translation is CASSLRSNRDRATYEQYF.

The chain is built from TRBV28 and TRBJ1-1; 7 positions agree with TRBD1. The CDR3 is made up of 14 amino acids. J gave up 4 bases and V 5 bases, and 7 bases lay outside the gene matches. CDR1 and CDR2 (germline): MDHEN, SYDVKM. CDR3 residues: CASSVNRGVTEAFF. The CDR3 DNA sequence: TGTGCCAGCAGTGTTAACAGGGGAGTCACTGAAGCTTTCTTT.

This rearrangement joins TRBV30 to TRBJ2-7; 8 bases align to TRBD2. Per germline, CDR1 GTSNPN and CDR2 SVGIG (reference sequence). Trimming took 2 bases from V and 0 from J; bases not matched to a gene: 6. The CDR3 loop spans 15 amino acids. CDR3 sequence (DNA): TGTGCCTGGAGTCCGGGCGGGGGGCTCTCCTACGAGCAGTACTTC. Its protein is CAWSPGGGLSYEQYF.

This chain joins TRBV6-1 and TRBJ1-2, with unresolved D. Germline-derived CDR1 and CDR2 are MNHNS and SASEGT. V was pared by 2 bases and J by 1 base, with 29 bases between. The length of the CDR3 is 21 residues. The CDR3 loop is CASSESGSLYPSGVSNYGYTF. The CDR3 bases are TGTGCCAGCAGTGAATCGGGCAGTTTGTACCCGAGCGGGGTCAGTAACTATGGCTACACCTTC.

The rearrangement links TRBV2 to TRBJ1-6, with D perhaps matching TRBD1 (6 bases). Germline values: CDR1 SNHLY, CDR2 FYNNEI. The CDR3 has 15 residues. The V end lost 8 bases, the J end lost 5 bases, and 16 bases lay between the germline ends. The CDR3: CASRDRGTNNSPLHF. The DNA of the CDR3 is TGTGCCAGCCGGGACCGAGGGACAAATAATTCACCCCTCCACTTT.

The CDR3 DNA follows: TGTGCCCTGTCGGGGTATATATCTGGAAACACCATATATTTT. This gives the protein CALSGYISGNTIYF. V is TRBV12-5 and J is TRBJ1-3; D unclear. The CDR3 spans 14 residues. Germline V gives CDR1 LGHNT, CDR2 FRNRAP.

J is TRBJ1-1 and V is TRBV11-3, with TRBD1 matching 7 bases. Germline V lookup: CDR1 SGHNT, CDR2 YENEEA. There are 15 residues in the CDR3. Germline trimming cut 5 bases from V and 1 base from J; bases unmatched to any gene: 7. CDR3 sequence reads: CASSKRQGTNTEAFF. The DNA of the CDR3 is TGTGCCAGCAGCAAACGACAGGGTACGAACACTGAAGCTTTCTTT.

The chain has TRBV27 and TRBJ1-2; 7 nucleotides align to TRBD1. Trimming cost V 7 bases and J 2 bases; bases outside gene matches: 7. The CDR3 covers 14 residues. Germline lookup yields CDR1 MNHEY and CDR2 SMNVEV (reference sequence). CDR3 sequence reads: CASTPTGSNYGYTF. As DNA, the CDR3 is TGTGCCAGCACCCCGACAGGGTCAAACTATGGCTACACCTTC.